This T cell receptor beta chain was sequenced during a study of cytomegalovirus exposure and HLA in healthy donors. About the study: Of all 400 or so donors who were genotyped, about 84% belonged to the Caucasian-associated ancestry cluster. The study's findings and limits: A further, later analysis showed that HLA-associated TCR beta chains (compared with equally common others) were more clonally expanded. Productive status was seen about 87% or about 30% of the time for most TCR beta V segments in an earlier analysis.

V dropped 5 bases and J dropped 8; count of bases not matched to a gene: 10. The V gene's germline CDR1 is MDHEN and CDR2 SYDVKM. The CDR3 loop spans 15 amino acids. The PCR had 60 Vbeta and 13 Jbeta primers. Assay used: immunoSEQ multiplex PCR; TCRdb lists only in-frame clones, some missing. Of about 170,000 clones in the sample, roughly 73% were seen once. This clone occurred once. Its antigen is still unknown. The chain has TRBV28 and TRBJ1-4; TRBD1 aligns across 8 bases. This sequence originates from a female donor in good health and CMV-seronegative. Sequenced sample: PBMCs. The CDR3 DNA reads as TGTGCCAGCAGTAGACCCGGGACAGGAGACGAAAAACTGTTTTTT. Translation gives CASSRPGTGDEKLFF.